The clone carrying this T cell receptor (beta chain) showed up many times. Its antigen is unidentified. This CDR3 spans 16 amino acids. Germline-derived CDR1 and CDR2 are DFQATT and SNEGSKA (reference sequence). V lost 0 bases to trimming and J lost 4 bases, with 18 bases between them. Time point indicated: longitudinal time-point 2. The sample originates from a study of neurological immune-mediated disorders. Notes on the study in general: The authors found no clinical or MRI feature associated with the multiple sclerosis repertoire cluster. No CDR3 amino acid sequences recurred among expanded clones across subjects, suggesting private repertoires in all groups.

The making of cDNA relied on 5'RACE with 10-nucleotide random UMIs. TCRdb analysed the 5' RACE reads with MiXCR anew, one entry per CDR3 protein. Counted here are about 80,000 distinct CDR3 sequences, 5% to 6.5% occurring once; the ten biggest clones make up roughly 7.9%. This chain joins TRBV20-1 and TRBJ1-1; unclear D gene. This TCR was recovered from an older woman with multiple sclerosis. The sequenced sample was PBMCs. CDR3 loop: CSARDRQFPRATEAFF. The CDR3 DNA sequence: TGCAGTGCTAGAGACCGGCAATTTCCGCGGGCCACTGAAGCTTTCTTT.